A selection of T cell receptor beta chains follows, all from one sample in a study of PD-L1 blockade in urothelial cancer. Using immunoSEQ multiplex PCR, the repertoire was profiled, and TCRdb retains in-frame clones only, with some absent. The table records tens of thousands of clones, around 85% of them present only once. Sample: PBMCs, taken around atezolizumab (anti-PD-L1) treatment. All receptors come from a man between 60 and 70 years old with urothelial cancer. Both conserved end residues are part of each CDR3. The D gene is left open where the match is weak. Expanded clones get a size class; other rows say once, few or many, or leave the size out.

D gene | clone size | J gene | V gene | CDR3 length | CDR3 DNA | CDR3 protein
TRBD1 | - | TRBJ2-7 | TRBV27 | 17 | TGTGCCAGCAGTTTATTTTCAAACCGGGACAGGTTCAGCGAGCAGTACTTC | CASSLFSNRDRFSEQYF
- | - | TRBJ1-1 | TRBV7-2 | 13 | TGTGCCAGCAGCCCTCCTTCCATACTGAAAGCTTTCTTT | CASSPPSILKAFF
- | once | TRBJ1-2 | TRBV15 | 14 | TGTGCCACCAGCAGAGATCGGGGGAGGTATGGCTACACCTTC | CATSRDRGRYGYTF
TRBD1 | - | TRBJ1-4 | TRBV5-1 | 15 | TGCGCCAGCAGCGAGGGACAGGGAGAGACTGAAAAACTGTTTTTT | CASSEGQGETEKLFF
- | - | TRBJ2-5 | TRBV30 | 13 | TGTGCCTGGTCCCGCCGGGGACAAGAGACCCAGTACTTC | CAWSRRGQETQYF
TRBD1 | - | TRBJ1-6 | TRBV19 | 15 | TGTGCCAGTCGGGACAGTAGCTCCTATAATTCACCCCTCCACTTT | CASRDSSSYNSPLHF
TRBD1 | - | TRBJ2-3 | TRBV6-5 | 16 | TGTGCCAGCAGTTACTCGAGGGGGCGAGCCACAGATACGCAGTATTTT | CASSYSRGRATDTQYF
- | - | TRBJ1-1 | TRBV27 | 14 | TGTGCCAGCAGTTCTCGACAAGTGAACACTGAAGCTTTCTTT | CASSSRQVNTEAFF
- | - | TRBJ1-1 | TRBV29-1 | 14 | TGCAGCGTCCTCCCCCCCCGAGGGAACACTGAAGCTTTCTTT | CSVLPPRGNTEAFF
- | - | TRBJ1-4 | TRBV15 | 14 | TGTGCCACAACTCAGGGGATAGGTAATGAAAAACTGTTTTTT | CATTQGIGNEKLFF
TRBD1 | few | TRBJ1-2 | TRBV6-4 | 15 | TGTGCCAGCAGTGATACCGACAGGGGGGCTGATGGCTACACCTTC | CASSDTDRGADGYTF
- | - | TRBJ1-4 | TRBV29-1 | 12 | TGCAGCGTTCGGGCAGGGCGAGAAAAACTGTTTTTT | CSVRAGREKLFF
- | - | TRBJ1-2 | TRBV28 | 14 | TGTGCCAGCAGACCACTTGGACAGAACTATGGCTACACCTTC | CASRPLGQNYGYTF
- | - | TRBJ1-5 | TRBV6-5 | 13 | TGTGCCAGCAGTTCAGGGCGAGTCCAGCCCCAGCATTTT | CASSSGRVQPQHF
- | - | TRBJ1-2 | TRBV29-1 | 13 | TGCAGCGCCGTCCTACCTGCAGGGCGGGGCTACACCTTC | CSAVLPAGRGYTF
- | - | TRBJ1-1 | TRBV5-1 | 15 | TGCGCCAGCAGCGGCCACAGGGTTGGGTCAACTGAAGCTTTCTTT | CASSGHRVGSTEAFF
TRBD2 | once | TRBJ2-1 | TRBV11-2 | 14 | TGTGCCAGCAGCAATAGCGGGGGGCCACTTGAGCAGTTCTTC | CASSNSGGPLEQFF
- | once | TRBJ1-4 | TRBV7-3 | 15 | TGTGCCAGCAGCTTAGTATCGGGTCCTAATGAAAAACTGTTTTTT | CASSLVSGPNEKLFF
TRBD1 | - | TRBJ1-2 | TRBV5-1 | 15 | TGCGCCAGCAGCCAACGGGACAGCCTACCATATGGCTACACCTTC | CASSQRDSLPYGYTF
TRBD1 | once | TRBJ2-2 | TRBV5-1 | 16 | TGCGCCAGCAGCTTGGAAGGGACAGGGTCGACCGGGGAGCTGTTTTTT | CASSLEGTGSTGELFF
TRBD1 | - | TRBJ2-3 | TRBV6-5 | 16 | TGTGCCAGCAGTTACGCCGGGACAGCCAGCACAGATACGCAGTATTTT | CASSYAGTASTDTQYF
- | - | TRBJ1-3 | TRBV19 | 15 | TGTGCCAGTAGCAATAACGAGGGGGCTGGAAACACCATATATTTT | CASSNNEGAGNTIYF
- | - | TRBJ2-3 | TRBV7-2 | 14 | TGTGCCAGCAGCTTAGGGGCCCACACAGATACGCAGTATTTT | CASSLGAHTDTQYF
TRBD2 | - | TRBJ2-1 | TRBV10-1 | 15 | TGCGCCAGCAGTGAAAAGCGGGGGCCGGGGAATGAGCAGTTCTTC | CASSEKRGPGNEQFF
- | - | TRBJ1-2 | TRBV30 | 14 | TGTGCCTGGAGTGTACTCCCAGGGCTTTATGGCTACACCTTC | CAWSVLPGLYGYTF
- | once | TRBJ2-7 | TRBV28 | 13 | TGTGCCAGCAGTTTATCCCGCGGACTGGGGCAGTACTTC | CASSLSRGLGQYF
- | - | TRBJ2-6 | TRBV19 | 16 | TGTGCCAGTCAGATGACAGGTATCTCTGGGGCCAACGTCCTGACTTTC | CASQMTGISGANVLTF
- | - | TRBJ1-2 | TRBV28 | 13 | TGTGCCAGCAGTAGTACAGGCAACTATGGCTACACCTTC | CASSSTGNYGYTF
TRBD2 | - | TRBJ2-3 | TRBV6-1 | 15 | TGTGCCAGCATCTGGACTAGCGGGGGGACAGATACGCAGTATTTT | CASIWTSGGTDTQYF
- | - | TRBJ2-3 | TRBV19 | 13 | TGTGCCAGTAGTGGAGGACAGAATGTTCCGCAGTATTTT | CASSGGQNVPQYF
TRBD2 | - | TRBJ2-1 | TRBV7-9 | 16 | TGTGCCAGCAGCCCGCCAGGGAGCCCGGGGGGGCATGAGCAGTTCTTC | CASSPPGSPGGHEQFF
TRBD1 | - | TRBJ2-7 | TRBV28 | 15 | TGTGCCAGCAGTAGCGCCGGGACAGGGGTGGGGGAGCAGTACTTC | CASSSAGTGVGEQYF
- | once | TRBJ1-2 | TRBV4-2 | 16 | TGTGCCAGCGCATCTTCTAGGGTTTCCGGGGGAGATGGCTACACCTTC | CASASSRVSGGDGYTF
- | - | TRBJ2-7 | TRBV18 | 13 | TGTGCCAGCTCACCCCCATCTAAGTACGAGCAGTACTTC | CASSPPSKYEQYF
TRBD1 | few | TRBJ2-7 | TRBV11-2 | 14 | TGTGCCAGCAGCTCCCGGGACAGAGCCTACGAGCAGTACTTC | CASSSRDRAYEQYF
- | once | TRBJ2-3 | TRBV11-1 | 12 | TGTGCCAGCAGCCTGAGGTGGGATACGCAGTATTTT | CASSLRWDTQYF
TRBD2 | few | TRBJ2-7 | TRBV4-2 | 13 | TGTGCCAGCAGCCAGGGTAGCGGGTACGAGCAGTACTTC | CASSQGSGYEQYF
TRBD2 | - | TRBJ2-7 | TRBV14 | 15 | TGTGCCAGCAGCCCCCGACTAGCGGGGACCTACGAGCAGTACTTC | CASSPRLAGTYEQYF
TRBD2 | - | TRBJ2-5 | TRBV5-3 | 16 | TGTGCCAGAAGCTTGGTGGTAGCGGGGGCCCCAGAGACCCAGTACTTC | CARSLVVAGAPETQYF
TRBD2 | few | TRBJ2-7 | TRBV15 | 15 | TGTGCCACCAGCAGGGTGACGAGCGGGGCCTACGAGCAGTACTTC | CATSRVTSGAYEQYF
TRBD2 | - | TRBJ2-4 | TRBV5-5 | 19 | TGTGCCAGCAGCATAACAGGGGCGGCTAGCGGGGTAGCCAAAAACATTCAGTACTTC | CASSITGAASGVAKNIQYF
TRBD2 | once | TRBJ2-5 | TRBV9 | 15 | TGTGCCAGCAGCGTAGGAACTAGCGGGGATGAGACCCAGTACTTC | CASSVGTSGDETQYF
TRBD1 | - | TRBJ1-1 | TRBV11-3 | 16 | TGTGCCAGCAGCCCAAAGACAGGGGTGCGGAACACTGAAGCTTTCTTT | CASSPKTGVRNTEAFF
TRBD2 | - | TRBJ2-1 | TRBV7-8 | 18 | TGTGCCAGCAGACCCGGGACTAGCGGGGCCCTGAGCGGCAATGAGCAGTTCTTC | CASRPGTSGALSGNEQFF
- | - | TRBJ1-2 | TRBV7-9 | 15 | TGTGCCAGCAGCTCCTCCGCCGGGGGAGTCTATGGCTACACCTTC | CASSSSAGGVYGYTF
- | - | TRBJ2-1 | TRBV12-5 | 13 | TGTGCTAGTAAGATACAGGGCTACAATGAGCAGTTCTTC | CASKIQGYNEQFF
TRBD2 | - | TRBJ2-3 | TRBV7-6 | 18 | TGTGCCAGCAGCTTAGAGAGTCTAGCGGGGGGCCGTACGGATACGCAGTATTTT | CASSLESLAGGRTDTQYF
- | - | TRBJ1-1 | TRBV11-3 | 15 | TGTGCCAGCAGCTTATCCCAGGGTATGAACACTGAAGCTTTCTTT | CASSLSQGMNTEAFF